A single sample gave rise to the 21 T cell receptor beta chains below, sequenced in a study of beta chain features in type 1 diabetes. For these receptors, no antigen is known. General study points: TCRB CDR3s from Type 1 diabetes patients were moderately but significantly shorter in all four CD4+ subsets.

Sequenced material consisted of expressed TCRB transcripts (all of the isolated RNA was reverse transcribed). Profiled with immunoSEQ multiplex PCR; TCRdb holds only in-frame clones, not every one. The sample consists of 280,000 or so clones, 15% of them appearing once. What was sequenced was naive CD4+ T cells from blood. Receptors originate from a man aged 18 to 29 with type 1 diabetes.

The J gene is TRBJ2-4, the V gene TRBV28; the match to TRBD2 covers 7 bases. Looked up from germline, CDR1 is MDHEN and CDR2 is SYDVKM. J gave up 4 bases and V 6 bases, and 9 bases lay outside the gene matches. This CDR3 comprises 15 residues. For the CDR3, the DNA is TGTGCCAGCAGCCTCGCGGGAGCACGGAAAAACATTCAGTACTTC. Its translation is CASSLAGARKNIQYF. The variable domain in full, completed from reference TRBV28 and TRBJ2-4, reads DVKVTQSSRYLVKRTGEKVFLECVQDMDHENMFWYRQDPGLGLRLIYFSYDVKMKEKGDIPEGYSVSREKKERFSLILESASTNQTSMYLCASSLAGARKNIQYFGAGTRLSVL.

This clone turned up a few times. The chain uses TRBV9 and TRBJ2-1, with TRBD1 identical over 7 bases. Trimming took 4 bases from V and 2 from J; bases not matched to a gene: 12. This CDR3 is built from 17 residues. Germline values: CDR1 SGDLS, CDR2 YYNGEE. DNA for the CDR3: TGTGCCAGCAGCCCCGGGACAGTAGCCCAGGCCTACAATGAGCAGTTCTTC. Protein sequence: CASSPGTVAQAYNEQFF.

This clone was observed a few times. The V and J genes are TRBV7-2 and TRBJ1-2; no clear D gene. The length of the CDR3 is 14 residues. V lost 6 bases and J lost 5, with 16 bases in between. Germline CDR1 is SGHTA and CDR2 is FQGNSA. CDR3 nucleotides: TGTGCCAGCAGTAGACCAGCGGGCTCATATGGCTACACCTTC. Translating it yields CASSRPAGSYGYTF.

The chain uses TRBV9 and TRBJ1-2; D gene unclear. The V end was cut by 1 base, the J end by 0 bases, with 10 bases between. The germline V gene has CDR1 SGDLS and CDR2 YYNGEE. This CDR3 has 15 amino acids. CDR3 nucleotide sequence: TGTGCCAGCAGCGTATCACAGCAACCTAACTATGGCTACACCTTC. This gives the protein CASSVSQQPNYGYTF.

The chain has TRBV18 and TRBJ2-7; 8 bases fit TRBD1. Germline lookup yields CDR1 KGHSH and CDR2 LQKENI. This CDR3 is 15 amino acids long. Trimming removed 7 bases from V and 2 bases from J; junction bases left unmatched: 10. The CDR3 coding sequence is TGTGCCAGCTGCGAGCTTGGACAGGGACCCTACGAGCAGTACTTC. Protein sequence: CASCELGQGPYEQYF.

This chain joins TRBV15 and TRBJ2-3; a weak D match, TRBD1 (5 bases). The CDR3 length is 14 residues. Trimming took 4 bases from V and 2 from J, leaving 10 bases between them. The germline V gene has CDR1 LNHNV and CDR2 YYDKDF (reference sequence). CDR3 protein: CATSTRVHTDTQYF. CDR3 nucleotides: TGTGCCACCAGCACCAGGGTCCACACAGATACGCAGTATTTT.

The rearrangement links TRBV5-4 to TRBJ2-1, with D possibly matching TRBD1 (6 bases). There are 14 residues in the CDR3. CDR1 and CDR2 (germline): SGHNT, YYREEE (reference sequence). Deletions cut 0 bases from V and 5 bases from J, with 9 bases between. The CDR3 region is CASSLDGQNNEQFF. The CDR3 nucleotides are TGTGCCAGCAGCTTGGACGGACAGAACAATGAGCAGTTCTTC. The full variable domain, its missing parts supplied by reference TRBV5-4 and TRBJ2-1, is ETGVTQSPTHLIKTRGQQVTLRCSSQSGHNTVSWYQQALGQGPQFIFQYYREEENGRGNFPPRFSGLQFPNYSSELNVNALELDDSALYLCASSLDGQNNEQFFGPGTRLTVL.

Concerning this clone itself: One end of the junction is discordant with germline, which a read error may explain. V is TRBV29-1 and J is TRBJ1-2; TRBD1 is a possible D gene (6 bases). The V gene's germline CDR1 is SQVTM and CDR2 ANQGSEA. This CDR3 has 9 amino acids. In nucleotides, the CDR3 is TGCAGCGCCTCGCCAGGGGTACTCTTC. This encodes CSASPGVLF. Based on the CDR3 plus reference TRBV29-1 and TRBJ1-2, the full variable domain is SAVISQKPSRDICQRGTSLTIQCQVDSQVTMMFWYRQQPGQSLTLIATANQGSEATYESGFVIDKFPISRPNLTFSTLTVSNMSPEDSSIYLCSASPGVLFGSGTRLTVV.

This clone showed up just a few times. The genes are TRBV6-6 and TRBJ1-1; TRBD1 matches 9 bases. Germline lookup yields CDR1 MNHNY and CDR2 SVGAGI (reference sequence). Unmatched junction bases numbered 3, after V lost 6 bases and J lost 10 bases. The CDR3 covers 11 residues. Here the CDR3 DNA reads TGTGCCAGCAGGGACAGGGGAGGAGCTTTCTTT. Amino acids: CASRDRGGAFF.

This clone showed up just a few times. V gene TRBV19 combines with J gene TRBJ2-1; 11 positions agree with TRBD2. CDR1 and CDR2 from the germline V gene are LNHDA and SQIVND (reference sequence). J gave up 6 bases and V 5 bases, and 12 bases lay outside the gene matches. The CDR3 covers 17 residues. CDR3 bases: TGTGCCAGTAGTCCACGGACTAGCGGGCACGGGCTCAATGAGCAGTTCTTC. It yields the protein CASSPRTSGHGLNEQFF.

This clone occurred a few times. The chain joins TRBV7-9 to TRBJ2-1; TRBD2 aligns across 7 bases. The CDR3 sequence is 14 residues long. Germline CDR1 SEHNR, CDR2 FQNEAQ (reference sequence). Trimming cost V 3 bases and J 8 bases; bases outside gene matches: 7. CDR3 sequence: CASSFGASGDEQFF. The CDR3 DNA follows: TGTGCCAGCAGCTTCGGAGCTAGCGGAGATGAGCAGTTCTTC.

This clone was seen a handful of times. Other DNA sequences in this specimen translate into the identical CDR3. This chain links TRBV19 with TRBJ2-1; perhaps TRBD2 as D (6 bases). Germline V gene lookup returns CDR1 LNHDA and CDR2 SQIVND (reference sequence). The V and J ends lost 4 bases and 2 bases respectively, with 9 bases between them. The CDR3 sequence is 14 residues long. The CDR3 nucleotides are TGTGCCAGTAGTACTAGCGTGGCCTACAATGAGCAGTTCTTC. Its protein product is CASSTSVAYNEQFF. The full variable domain, in which reference TRBV19 and TRBJ2-1 provide the parts outside the CDR3, is DGGITQSPKYLFRKEGQNVTLSCEQNLNHDAMYWYRQDPGQGLRLIYYSQIVNDFQKGDIAEGYSVSREKKESFPLTVTSAQKNPTAFYLCASSTSVAYNEQFFGPGTRLTVL.

The table lists this clone with a few counts. The CDR3 sequence is CASSTPTGTEAFF. The CDR3 DNA reads as TGTGCCAGCAGTACCCCGACAGGTACTGAAGCTTTCTTT. The chain joins TRBV6-6 to TRBJ1-1; D perhaps matches TRBD1 (6 bases). The ends were cut back, 5 bases at V and 5 bases at J, with 12 bases in the middle. Germline assignment: CDR1 MNHNY and CDR2 SVGAGI (reference sequence). This CDR3 spans 13 amino acids.

The CDR3 nucleotides read TGTGCCTGGAACCGGGGGGGCAGCACCTACGAGCAGTACTTC. It translates to CAWNRGGSTYEQYF. The chain carries TRBV30 and TRBJ2-7; 8 nucleotides match TRBD2. From germline, CDR1 is GTSNPN and CDR2 SVGIG (reference sequence). Trimming cost V 4 bases and J 2 bases; bases outside gene matches: 7. This CDR3 region has 14 residues.

This chain uses TRBV6-5 with TRBJ2-5, with TRBD2 matching over 8 bases. Trimming at V came to 4 bases and at J to 4 bases, leaving 11 bases not matched to a gene. Germline assignment: CDR1 MNHEY and CDR2 SVGAGI. The length of the CDR3 is 16 residues. The DNA for the CDR3 is TGTGCCAGCAGTTCTCGTGGACTAGCTTTGGGAGAGACCCAGTACTTC. It yields the protein CASSSRGLALGETQYF.

This clone was observed a handful of times. The V and J genes are TRBV7-2 and TRBJ2-7, with 9 nucleotides matching TRBD1. In germline, CDR1 is SGHTA, CDR2 FQGNSA. V gave up 0 bases and J gave up 7 bases; unmatched junction bases: 4. This CDR3 spans 14 amino acids. The CDR3 DNA follows: TGTGCCAGCAGCTTAGCGGGACAGGGTTTAGAGCAGTACTTC. Amino acids: CASSLAGQGLEQYF.

This clone was detected a few times. CDR3 DNA sequence: TGTGCCAGCAGCCAAGATGACGGGAACGAGCAGTTCTTC. Translated: CASSQDDGNEQFF. The V gene is TRBV4-2, the J gene TRBJ2-1, with D possibly matching TRBD2 (5 bases). Between the trimmed V and J ends, which lost 0 bases and 10 bases, there was a span of 10 bases. Per germline, CDR1 LGHNA and CDR2 YNFKEQ. The CDR3 loop spans 13 amino acids.

The chain couples TRBV6-5 to TRBJ2-7; 11 nucleotides align to TRBD1. The junction had 5 bases not matched to a gene; V was cut back by 5 bases and J by 2 bases. The CDR3 length is 15 residues. Germline assignment: CDR1 MNHEY and CDR2 SVGAGI. CDR3 in amino acids: CASSTPGQGAYEQYF. The CDR3 nucleotides are TGTGCCAGCAGTACCCCGGGACAGGGGGCCTACGAGCAGTACTTC.

This sequence joins TRBV30 and TRBJ1-2; maybe TRBD1 (5 bases). The CDR3 totals 11 residues. Trimming took 3 bases from V and 6 from J, leaving 8 bases between them. From germline, CDR1 is GTSNPN and CDR2 SVGIG (reference sequence). The CDR3 DNA reads TGTGCCTGGAGCCCGGGGGATGGCTACACCTTC. Translating gives CAWSPGDGYTF.

This clone appeared a few times. The V and J genes are TRBV11-2 and TRBJ2-5; 8 bases fit TRBD2. The V and J ends lost 5 bases and 2 bases, in that order; junction bases with no gene match: 7. The CDR3 totals 15 residues. CDR1 is SGHAT and CDR2 is FQNNGV in the germline V gene. In nucleotides, the CDR3 is TGTGCCAGCAGCGATCTACTAGCGGCTCAAGAGACCCAGTACTTC. Amino acid sequence: CASSDLLAAQETQYF. Filled out from reference TRBV11-2 and TRBJ2-5, the complete variable domain reads EAGVAQSPRYKIIEKRQSVAFWCNPISGHATLYWYQQILGQGPKLLIQFQNNGVVDDSQLPKDRFSAERLKGVDSTLKIQPAKLEDSAVYLCASSDLLAAQETQYFGPGTRLLVL.

The J gene is TRBJ2-2, the V gene TRBV19; D is undetermined. The CDR3 has 14 residues. Germline V gives CDR1 LNHDA, CDR2 SQIVND (reference sequence). V shed 1 base and J shed 1 base, with 4 bases lying between them. The CDR3 DNA follows: TGTGCCAGTAGTATAGCGGGGAACACCGGGGAGCTGTTTTTT. This sequence encodes CASSIAGNTGELFF.